Below, 21 T cell receptor beta chains from the same sample are listed, as sequenced in a study of post-analysis software for immune sequencing data. cDNA libraries for TCR beta contained unique molecular identifiers. Via MiXCR, TCRdb re-called the PCR reads, giving one row per CDR3 protein. Among over 250,000 distinct CDR3 sequences listed, around 34% were seen once. General study results and limits: TRBV5-6, TRBV5-1 and TRBV20-1 were among about 5 TRBV segments more frequent in patients than controls.

These receptors' targets are unknown. Sequencing used blood. The source is a girl aged 5 to 17 with multiple sclerosis.

A remark on this clonotype: A much larger clone is a single base away; this may be a read error. This chain connects TRBV27 to TRBJ2-3, with 11 bases that match TRBD2. Per germline, CDR1 MNHEY and CDR2 SMNVEV (reference sequence). The CDR3 sequence is 13 residues long. CDR3 DNA sequence: TGTGCCAGCAGTCCGCCTAGCGGGAGGACGCCGTATTTT. Translation: CASSPPSGRTPYF.

Comments on this clonotype: Without the conserved terminal phenylalanine or tryptophan, this CDR3 likely stems from a read error. The chain couples TRBV9 to TRBJ2-5; 11 nucleotides align to TRBD2. Losses at the gene ends were 4 bases for V and 5 bases for J; bases not matched to a gene: 16. Germline values: CDR1 SGDLS, CDR2 YYNGEE. The CDR3 length is 18 residues. Written as DNA, the CDR3 is TGTGCCAGCAGCCCCGGGAAAATAGCGGGGGGGTTGGGGGAGACCCAGTACCTC. It encodes CASSPGKIAGGLGETQYL.

This clonotype was seen at least ten times. The chain combines TRBV3-1 with TRBJ2-2; 8 bases align to TRBD2. The CDR3 is 14 amino acids. The junction had 7 bases not matched to a gene; V was cut back by 6 bases and J by 7 bases. Per the germline V gene, CDR1 is LGHDT and CDR2 is YNNKEL (reference sequence). This CDR3 is CASSPAGVHGELFF. The CDR3 coding sequence is TGTGCCAGCAGTCCAGCGGGGGTGCACGGGGAGCTGTTTTTT.

This clonotype was detected ten times or more. J is TRBJ2-1 and V is TRBV4-1; D gene unclear. This CDR3 is built from 12 residues. CDR1 and CDR2 (germline): MGHRA, YSYEKL. V was trimmed by 1 base and J by 9 bases, leaving 7 bases between them. The CDR3 is CASSQGPGEQFF. The CDR3 nucleotides read TGCGCCAGCAGCCAAGGACCCGGTGAGCAGTTCTTC.

The sample holds many counts of this clonotype. The chain joins TRBV7-3 to TRBJ2-1; TRBD1 agrees at 10 bases. The trim removed 5 bases at V and 8 bases at J, leaving 9 bases unmatched. The CDR3 is made up of 15 amino acids. Germline V CDR1 and CDR2: SGHTA, FQGTGA. CDR3 loop: CASSPTPDRGHEQFF. CDR3 DNA: TGTGCCAGCAGCCCCACCCCCGACAGGGGGCATGAGCAGTTCTTC.

This chain links TRBV27 with TRBJ2-3; 10 bases match TRBD2. This CDR3 contains 14 residues. The ends lost 8 bases at V and 1 base at J; junction bases unmatched: 3. In germline, CDR1 is MNHEY, CDR2 SMNVEV (reference sequence). CDR3 nucleotide sequence: TGTGCCAGCGTTGGACTAGCGGGCACAGATACGCAGTATTTT. As protein: CASVGLAGTDTQYF.

The rearrangement uses TRBV27 and TRBJ2-1, with 9 bases identical to TRBD2. Germline lookup yields CDR1 MNHEY and CDR2 SMNVEV (reference sequence). The junction had 13 bases not matched to a gene; V was cut back by 4 bases and J by 6 bases. The CDR3 totals 17 residues. The CDR3 DNA follows: TGTGCCAGCAGTTCCGCGCCGGGACTAGCAGCCTCCAATGAGCAGTTCTTC. Translating gives CASSSAPGLAASNEQFF.

This chain joins TRBV5-1 and TRBJ2-4; D remains ambiguous. The DNA end lines up better with TRBJ2-7; the J call may be wrong. The CDR3 is made up of 17 amino acids. The germline V gene encodes CDR1 SGHRS and CDR2 YFSETQ. The CDR3 is CASSLADFFASNYEQYF. CDR3 DNA sequence: TGCGCCAGCAGCTTGGCCGACTTTTTCGCCAGTAACTACGAGCAGTACTTC.

At least ten counts were recorded for this clonotype. The chain carries TRBV5-1 and TRBJ2-3; D gene ambiguous. CDR3 length equals 13 residues. Germline V gives CDR1 SGHRS, CDR2 YFSETQ. V lost 0 bases and J lost 6, with 8 bases in between. The CDR3 DNA reads TGCGCCAGCAGCTTGGGGATCGGGGATACGCAGTATTTT. Residues: CASSLGIGDTQYF.

Points on this clonotype: The missing conserved phenylalanine or tryptophan at the end of this CDR3 makes a read error likely. The chain carries TRBV5-4 and TRBJ1-3; D may be TRBD1 (5 bases). CDR1 and CDR2 (germline): SGHNT, YYREEE (reference sequence). Between the trimmed V and J ends, which lost 4 bases and 0 bases, there was a span of 11 bases. The CDR3 covers 15 residues. The CDR3 nucleotides are TGTGCCAGCAGCCGTGACAGCAGCTCTGGAAACACCATATATTTG. It codes for CASSRDSSSGNTIYL.

This clonotype was counted ten times or more. V usage is TRBV3-1 and J usage is TRBJ2-1; D not resolved. The CDR3 loop spans 17 amino acids. CDR1 is LGHDT and CDR2 is YNNKEL in the germline V gene (reference sequence). V gave up 1 base and J gave up 0 bases, with 13 bases separating them. The CDR3, as DNA: TGTGCCAGCAGCCAAGTTCTCAAGCGAATCTCCTACAATGAGCAGTTCTTC. Translated: CASSQVLKRISYNEQFF.

The J gene is TRBJ2-1, the V gene TRBV6-6; 8 bases are shared with TRBD1. V was pared by 6 bases and J by 4 bases, with 11 bases of the junction left unmatched. The CDR3 covers 16 residues. Germline V gene sequence: CDR1 MNHNY, CDR2 SVGAGI (reference sequence). CDR3 loop: CASRRSGTGLYNEQFF. The DNA of the CDR3 is TGTGCCAGCAGGAGGTCCGGGACAGGCCTATACAATGAGCAGTTCTTC.

This clonotype was seen many times. The chain employs TRBV12-3 or TRBV12-4 and TRBJ2-5, with TRBD1 matching 7 bases. V was clipped by 6 bases and J by 4 bases; unmatched bases: 11. The CDR3 has 15 residues. The CDR3 loop is CASSVRQGRLETQYF. Here the CDR3 DNA reads TGTGCCAGCAGCGTCCGACAGGGTCGGTTAGAGACCCAGTACTTC.

This chain joins TRBV5-1 and TRBJ2-7; D is ambiguous. CDR3 length equals 15 residues. Trimming shortened V by 0 bases and J by 2 bases, and 12 bases separated the two germline ends. Germline CDR1 reads SGHRS; CDR2 reads YFSETQ. CDR3 sequence reads: CASSLGNLNAYEQYF. As DNA, the CDR3 is TGCGCCAGCAGCTTGGGGAACCTGAACGCCTACGAGCAGTACTTC. The variable domain in full, completed from reference TRBV5-1 and TRBJ2-7, reads KAGVTQTPRYLIKTRGQQVTLSCSPISGHRSVSWYQQTPGQGLQFLFEYFSETQRNKGNFPGRFSGRQFSNSRSEMNVSTLELGDSALYLCASSLGNLNAYEQYFGPGTRLTVT.

V and J are TRBV19 and TRBJ2-5, with D perhaps given as TRBD1 or TRBD2 (5 bases each). The end of the DNA aligns better with TRBJ2-4, so the J call may be wrong. Germline CDR1 LNHDA, CDR2 SQIVND (reference sequence). The CDR3 totals 17 residues. The CDR3 is CASSIFGSTWGRNIQYF. The CDR3, as DNA: TGTGCCAGTAGTATCTTCGGTAGCACGTGGGGACGAAACATTCAGTACTTC.

This clonotype was detected ten times or more. The chain recombines TRBV5-1 with TRBJ2-1; 9 bases align to TRBD1. This CDR3 is 14 amino acids long. Germline V gene lookup returns CDR1 SGHRS and CDR2 YFSETQ. V shed 4 bases, J shed 8 bases, and the junction held 7 bases outside the gene matches. In DNA, the CDR3 is TGCGCCAGCAGCCTCGGACAGGGGTGGTATGAGCAGTTCTTC. Translation gives CASSLGQGWYEQFF.

This clonotype has ten or more counts. J is TRBJ2-7 and V is TRBV10-3, with D possibly being TRBD2 (5 bases). Trimming cost V 4 bases and J 6 bases, with 16 bases left between them. Germline lookup yields CDR1 ENHRY and CDR2 SYGVKD. The CDR3 is 14 residues long. CDR3 protein: CAISGGSAGSEQYF. The CDR3 bases are TGTGCCATCAGTGGTGGGAGCGCAGGAAGCGAGCAGTACTTC.

The chain joins TRBV20-1 to TRBJ1-2; D may be TRBD1 (5 bases). Per germline, CDR1 DFQATT and CDR2 SNEGSKA (reference sequence). Trimming took off 5 bases at V and 3 bases at J, with 19 bases between the two ends. This CDR3 is built from 15 residues. The CDR3 here is CSARGAGGSDYGYTF. CDR3 DNA: TGCAGTGCTCGAGGGGCGGGGGGGTCGGACTATGGCTACACCTTC.

This clonotype was observed a few times. This may be a read error: a much more frequent sequence differs by one nucleotide. CDR3 nucleotide sequence: TGCGCCAGCAGCTTGGAGCGCAATGAGCAGTTCTTC. Translating gives CASSLERNEQFF. This chain uses TRBV5-1 with TRBJ2-1; D is unclear. Looked up from germline, CDR1 is SGHRS and CDR2 is YFSETQ. The V end lost 0 bases, the J end lost 6 bases, and 4 bases lay between the germline ends. The CDR3 has 12 residues.

J is TRBJ2-4 and V is TRBV10-3, with TRBD2 matching 7 bases. Trimming removed 2 bases from V and 8 bases from J; junction bases left unmatched: 6. Germline V CDR1 and CDR2: ENHRY, SYGVKD. There are 14 residues in the CDR3. CDR3 sequence reads: CAISEPGLGDIQYF. The CDR3 coding sequence is TGTGCCATCAGTGAGCCAGGACTAGGTGACATTCAGTACTTC.

This clonotype showed up many times. The chain combines TRBV18 with TRBJ2-3, with D tentatively TRBD1 (5 bases). The CDR3 has 15 amino acids. Germline-derived CDR1 and CDR2 are KGHSH and LQKENI. Trimming removed 2 bases from V and 0 bases from J, with 9 bases in between. In DNA, the CDR3 is TGTGCCAGCTCACCAAATCCAGGGAGCACAGATACGCAGTATTTT. Residues: CASSPNPGSTDTQYF.